The next 30 T cell receptor beta chains were all read from a single sample in a study of OX40 agonist ivuxolimab in advanced cancers. Profiled with immunoSEQ multiplex PCR; TCRdb holds only in-frame clones, not every one. The table records tens of thousands of clones, more than 85% of them present only once. The input for sequencing was CD4+ or CD8+ T cells sorted from blood, taken in a trial of the OX40 agonist ivuxolimab. The receptors originated from an adult with an advanced solid tumor such as melanoma, head and neck, liver or kidney cancer.

The V gene is TRBV19, the J gene TRBJ2-1; 8 nucleotides match TRBD2. The CDR3 is 13 residues long. The V and J ends lost 8 bases and 4 bases, in that order; junction bases with no gene match: 4. The germline V gene encodes CDR1 LNHDA and CDR2 SQIVND (reference sequence). This CDR3 is CASSREGYNEQFF. CDR3 DNA sequence: TGTGCCAGTTCTCGGGAGGGGTACAATGAGCAGTTCTTC.

The rearrangement links TRBV28 to TRBJ1-2; D not certain. V was pared by 1 base and J by 4 bases, with 13 bases between. The germline V gene encodes CDR1 MDHEN and CDR2 SYDVKM. This CDR3 region has 15 residues. This CDR3 is CASSLSRAQSYGYTF. DNA of the CDR3: TGTGCCAGCAGTTTATCCAGAGCACAGAGCTATGGCTACACCTTC.

The rearrangement uses TRBV11-2 and TRBJ2-3; D may be TRBD2 (6 bases). This CDR3 has 13 amino acids. Between the trimmed V and J ends, which lost 3 bases and 6 bases, there was a span of 10 bases. In germline, CDR1 is SGHAT, CDR2 FQNNGV. CDR3 in DNA: TGTGCCAGCAGCTTCGGAGGGTTGGATACGCAGTATTTT. Translating it yields CASSFGGLDTQYF.

The chain links TRBV7-9 to TRBJ1-1, with D unresolved. Trimming cost V 1 base and J 1 base, with 7 bases left between them. This CDR3 spans 14 amino acids. Per the germline V gene, CDR1 is SEHNR and CDR2 is FQNEAQ (reference sequence). The CDR3: CASSLEVANTEAFF. The CDR3 DNA reads TGTGCCAGCAGCTTAGAGGTGGCGAACACTGAAGCTTTCTTT. Drawing the rest from reference TRBV7-9 and TRBJ1-1, the complete variable domain is DTGVSQNPRHKITKRGQNVTFRCDPISEHNRLYWYRQTLGQGPEFLTYFQNEAQLEKSRLLSDRFSAERPKGSFSTLEIQRTEQGDSAMYLCASSLEVANTEAFFGQGTRLTVV.

The chain recombines TRBV7-2 with TRBJ1-1, with a tentative D call TRBD1 (5 bases). Germline CDR1 and CDR2: SGHTA and FQGNSA. This CDR3 has 13 amino acids. The V gene lost 4 bases and the J gene lost 3 bases, with 9 bases spanning the gap. The CDR3 nucleotides read TGTGCCAGCAGCTGGGCCAGGGACACTGAAGCTTTCTTT. As protein: CASSWARDTEAFF. The full variable domain, completed using reference TRBV7-2 and TRBJ1-1, is GAGVSQSPSNKVTEKGKDVELRCDPISGHTALYWYRQSLGQGLEFLIYFQGNSAPDKSGLPSDRFSAERTGGSVSTLTIQRTQQEDSAVYLCASSWARDTEAFFGQGTRLTVV.

The gene calls are TRBV29-1 and TRBJ1-2; the match to TRBD1 covers 8 bases. V lost 4 bases and J lost 11; bases outside the gene matches: 21. CDR1 and CDR2 from the germline V gene are SQVTM and ANQGSEA. This CDR3 has 16 residues. CDR3 in amino acids: CSVGGGLGQGGGQYTF. In nucleotides, the CDR3 is TGCAGCGTTGGCGGCGGTTTAGGACAGGGAGGAGGTCAGTACACCTTC.

The chain couples TRBV7-9 to TRBJ2-1; TRBD2 matches at 8 bases. Per germline, CDR1 SEHNR and CDR2 FQNEAQ (reference sequence). This CDR3 region has 19 residues. After removal of 5 bases from V and 2 bases from J, the junction contained 17 bases not matched to a gene. Here the CDR3 DNA reads TGTGCCAGCAGCCCAGCTAAACTAGCGGAAAGGGGGACCTACAATGAGCAGTTCTTC. Encoded protein: CASSPAKLAERGTYNEQFF.

The chain carries TRBV28 and TRBJ1-1; possibly TRBD1 for D (5 bases). The CDR3 extends over 11 amino acids. With 4 bases removed from V and 6 bases from J, the gap between germline ends came to 6 bases. Germline assignment: CDR1 MDHEN and CDR2 SYDVKM. CDR3 in amino acids: CASSWGAEAFF. The CDR3 DNA reads TGTGCCAGCAGTTGGGGGGCTGAAGCTTTCTTT. Based on the CDR3 plus reference TRBV28 and TRBJ1-1, the full variable domain is DVKVTQSSRYLVKRTGEKVFLECVQDMDHENMFWYRQDPGLGLRLIYFSYDVKMKEKGDIPEGYSVSREKKERFSLILESASTNQTSMYLCASSWGAEAFFGQGTRLTVV.

This sequence joins TRBV6-5 and TRBJ2-1; D may correspond to TRBD1 or TRBD2 (5 bases each). The CDR3 has 16 residues. CDR1 and CDR2 (germline): MNHEY, SVGAGI. V lost 2 bases to trimming and J lost 0 bases, with 11 bases between them. This CDR3 reads CASSYVWGSSYNEQFF. CDR3 nucleotide sequence: TGTGCCAGCAGTTACGTTTGGGGGAGCTCCTACAATGAGCAGTTCTTC.

This sequence joins TRBV10-1 and TRBJ2-3, with no clear D. This CDR3 is built from 15 residues. Trimming removed 0 bases at V and 0 bases at J, with 7 bases between. Germline V gene lookup returns CDR1 WNHNN and CDR2 SYGVQD (reference sequence). For the CDR3, the DNA is TGCGCCAGCAGTGAGTCGGTTGGGAGCACAGATACGCAGTATTTT. This encodes CASSESVGSTDTQYF.

This clone was counted a single time. The CDR3 sequence is CASSVELAEHANTGELFF. CDR3 DNA sequence: TGTGCCAGCAGCGTCGAACTAGCGGAGCATGCGAACACCGGGGAGCTGTTTTTT. V gene TRBV9 combines with J gene TRBJ2-2; TRBD2 aligns across 8 bases. Germline values: CDR1 SGDLS, CDR2 YYNGEE. Germline trimming cut 2 bases from V and 0 bases from J; bases unmatched to any gene: 9. The CDR3 has 18 residues.

The J gene is TRBJ2-5, the V gene TRBV4-2; 8 nucleotides line up with TRBD1. Trimming took 0 bases from V and 2 from J; bases not matched to a gene: 11. The CDR3 covers 18 residues. CDR1 and CDR2 from the germline V gene are LGHNA and YNFKEQ. For the CDR3, the DNA is TGTGCCAGCAGCCAAGAGCCCGTTCGCAGGGGGCTTCAAGAGACCCAGTACTTC. Amino acid sequence: CASSQEPVRRGLQETQYF.

The V gene is TRBV18, the J gene TRBJ2-1, with TRBD2 as a possible D gene (6 bases). The V gene lost 4 bases and the J gene lost 0 bases, with 13 bases spanning the gap. This CDR3 is built from 16 residues. Germline V gene lookup returns CDR1 KGHSH and CDR2 LQKENI. DNA of the CDR3: TGTGCCAGCTCACTCAGTTCCGGGAGCTCCTACAATGAGCAGTTCTTC. Residues: CASSLSSGSSYNEQFF.

The chain recombines TRBV4-1 with TRBJ2-3; D call uncertain. Germline values: CDR1 MGHRA, CDR2 YSYEKL. Trimming stripped 4 bases from V and 0 bases from J, with 5 bases between. The CDR3 is 13 amino acids. The CDR3 region has the DNA TGCGCCAGCAGCCTTCTAAGCACAGATACGCAGTATTTT. Amino acids: CASSLLSTDTQYF.

This clone occurred a few times. The gene calls are TRBV7-7 and TRBJ2-5, with D perhaps matching TRBD1 or TRBD2 (5 bases each). Germline lookup yields CDR1 SSHAT and CDR2 FNYEAQ (reference sequence). CDR3 length: 11 amino acids. The CDR3 region is CAAGSGRTQYF. In DNA form, the CDR3 reads TGTGCTGCAGGGTCTGGGAGGACCCAGTACTTC. Full variable domain (remainder filled in from reference TRBV7-7 and TRBJ2-5): GAGVSQSPRYKVTKRGQDVTLRCDPISSHATLYWYQQALGQGPEFLTYFNYEAQPDKSGLPSDRFSAERPEGSISTLTIQRTEQRDSAMYRCAAGSGRTQYFGPGTRLLVL.

The chain is built from TRBV10-2 and TRBJ1-5; maybe TRBD1 (5 bases). Trimming took 8 bases from V and 5 from J, leaving 10 bases between them. The CDR3 has 12 residues. Germline V lookup: CDR1 WSHSY, CDR2 SAAADI. The CDR3 DNA follows: TGCGCCAGCGGGGCGGTTGATCAGCCCCAGCATTTT. Protein sequence: CASGAVDQPQHF.

The V gene is TRBV2, the J gene TRBJ1-4, with TRBD1 matching over 7 bases. V lost 6 bases and J lost 8; bases outside the gene matches: 12. Germline CDR1 and CDR2: SNHLY and FYNNEI. The CDR3 extends over 15 amino acids. CDR3 sequence reads: CASSPQGTLGEKLFF. The CDR3 coding sequence is TGTGCCAGCAGCCCACAGGGGACCTTAGGAGAAAAACTGTTTTTT.

The chain is built from TRBV5-4 and TRBJ2-2; D is unclear. The V end was cut by 0 bases, the J end by 4 bases, with 13 bases between. The CDR3 sequence is 16 residues long. Looked up from germline, CDR1 is SGHNT and CDR2 is YYREEE (reference sequence). CDR3 sequence (DNA): TGTGCCAGCAGCTTGGCGGGCTTCCACGGCACCGGGGAGCTGTTTTTT. It yields the protein CASSLAGFHGTGELFF.

This sequence joins TRBV28 and TRBJ1-5; possibly TRBD1 for D (5 bases). The CDR3 loop spans 15 amino acids. Germline CDR1 MDHEN, CDR2 SYDVKM. V was pared by 5 bases and J by 0 bases, with 11 bases between. The chain's CDR3 is CASSAGAFSNQPQHF. CDR3 sequence (DNA): TGTGCCAGCAGTGCCGGGGCCTTTAGCAATCAGCCCCAGCATTTT.

The gene calls are TRBV28 and TRBJ1-2; no clear D gene. CDR1 and CDR2 from the germline V gene are MDHEN and SYDVKM. The CDR3 is made up of 13 amino acids. V lost 10 bases and J lost 7, with 19 bases in between. The CDR3 sequence is CATRNPIYFGYTF. The CDR3 DNA is TGTGCCACCAGAAACCCTATTTATTTTGGCTACACCTTC.

The chain carries TRBV2 and TRBJ1-2, with D perhaps TRBD1 (6 bases). V was clipped by 4 bases and J by 4 bases, with 16 bases between them. The germline V gene has CDR1 SNHLY and CDR2 FYNNEI. The CDR3 runs 15 residues. The CDR3: CASSGSRGAGYGYTF. DNA of the CDR3: TGTGCCAGCAGTGGATCACGGGGGGCTGGCTATGGCTACACCTTC.

The chain employs TRBV30 and TRBJ2-3; tentatively, D is TRBD1 (6 bases). V gave up 0 bases and J gave up 9 bases, with 10 bases separating them. The V gene's germline CDR1 is GTSNPN and CDR2 SVGIG (reference sequence). The CDR3 loop spans 12 amino acids. CDR3 DNA: TGTGCCTGGAGTGTACAGGGCGAAACGCAGTATTTT. This sequence encodes CAWSVQGETQYF.

About this clone itself: Other DNA sequences of this sample code for an identical CDR3. The chain links TRBV4-2 to TRBJ2-4; D call uncertain. The CDR3 runs 12 residues. The germline gives CDR1 LGHNA, CDR2 YNFKEQ. The ends were cut back, 0 bases at V and 9 bases at J, with 6 bases in the middle. For the CDR3, the DNA is TGTGCCAGCAGCCAAGATTCCGCCATTCAGTACTTC. Protein: CASSQDSAIQYF.

The V call is TRBV5-4, the J call TRBJ1-5, with 9 nucleotides matching TRBD1. V was pared by 4 bases and J by 5 bases, with 1 base of the junction left unmatched. CDR3 length: 13 residues. Germline V gene lookup returns CDR1 SGHNT and CDR2 YYREEE (reference sequence). CDR3 sequence (DNA): TGTGCCAGCAGCAGGACAGGGGATCAGCCCCAGCATTTT. Amino acids: CASSRTGDQPQHF.

This clone was seen once. This rearrangement joins TRBV6-6 to TRBJ2-7; D unclear. Deletions cut 2 bases from V and 4 bases from J, with 9 bases between. The CDR3 is 13 amino acids. Germline lookup yields CDR1 MNHNY and CDR2 SVGAGI (reference sequence). The CDR3 protein is CASSYVQNYEQYF. CDR3 nucleotide sequence: TGTGCCAGCAGTTACGTACAGAATTACGAGCAGTACTTC.

This chain connects TRBV5-6 to TRBJ2-2, with unresolved D. V lost 1 base, J lost 5 bases, and 18 bases lay in between. Germline V lookup: CDR1 SGHDT, CDR2 YYEEEE. The CDR3 has 17 amino acids. CDR3 protein: CASSLLVSETRTGELFF. CDR3 nucleotide sequence: TGTGCCAGCAGCTTGCTGGTTTCAGAGACCAGAACCGGGGAGCTGTTTTTT.

This clone was detected only once. This sequence joins TRBV27 and TRBJ2-3; D is possibly TRBD1 (6 bases). The CDR3 has 15 residues. V shed 6 bases and J shed 2 bases, with 15 bases lying between them. Germline CDR1 is MNHEY and CDR2 is SMNVEV (reference sequence). As DNA, the CDR3 is TGTGCCAGCAGCAAATACAGGGCCTTCACAGATACGCAGTATTTT. It yields the protein CASSKYRAFTDTQYF.

This rearrangement joins TRBV29-1 to TRBJ1-2, with 9 bases fitting TRBD1. Losses at the gene ends were 6 bases for V and 8 bases for J; bases not matched to a gene: 13. CDR1 SQVTM and CDR2 ANQGSEA come from the germline V gene. The length of the CDR3 is 14 residues. The CDR3 here is CSVPRKQGADGYTF. CDR3 DNA: TGCAGCGTCCCAAGAAAACAGGGGGCTGACGGCTACACCTTC.

For the CDR3, the DNA is TGTGCCAGCAGCCAAGATGGATACGAGCAGTACTTC. This codes for CASSQDGYEQYF. The chain joins TRBV4-2 to TRBJ2-7; D is undetermined. This CDR3 contains 12 residues. Germline CDR1 and CDR2: LGHNA and YNFKEQ. V was pared by 0 bases and J by 4 bases, with 4 bases between.

V usage is TRBV28 and J usage is TRBJ2-3, with D perhaps matching TRBD2 (6 bases). From germline, CDR1 is MDHEN and CDR2 SYDVKM. This CDR3 region has 12 residues. Trimming took off 3 bases at V and 8 bases at J, with 9 bases between the two ends. The DNA for the CDR3 is TGTGCCAGCAGTTTTAGCGGTGGTACGCAGTATTTT. Translation gives CASSFSGGTQYF.